The present entry profiles one T cell receptor (beta chain) with its context. The repertoire was sequenced with immunoSEQ multiplex PCR; TCRdb's copy has only in-frame clones and lacks some. The repertoire includes under 95,000 clones, around four fifths of them detected once, and about an eighth sits in the top ten. This sample stems from a study of blood T cell repertoires in COVID-19. Study overall: T cells, B-cell-depleted T cells, or PBMCs supplied cDNA or gDNA.

Trimming took off 4 bases at V and 0 bases at J, with 17 bases between the two ends. The CDR3 totals 18 residues. Per germline, CDR1 SGDLS and CDR2 YYNGEE. This sequence originates from a human donor in a cohort sampled during active COVID-19. Input material: peripheral blood. The chain carries TRBV9 and TRBJ2-6; maybe TRBD1 (6 bases). This chain's CDR3 is CASSPGPPGASGANVLTF. CDR3 DNA sequence: TGTGCCAGCAGCCCGGGACCGCCAGGGGCCTCTGGGGCCAACGTCCTGACTTTC.